This TCR beta chain derives from a study of blood T cell repertoires in COVID-19. About the study: COVID-19 samples collected from the United States, Italy and Spain covered acute and convalescent phases.

From germline, CDR1 is SGHTA and CDR2 FQGNSA. There are 15 residues in the CDR3. V was clipped by 0 bases and J by 1 base; unmatched bases: 1. A remark on this clone: Other DNA sequences of this sample code for an identical CDR3.

Profiling relied on immunoSEQ multiplex PCR, and the TCRdb table lists in-frame clones only, not all of them. Of some 190,000 clones in the sample, 80% to 85% were seen once. Sequenced sample: peripheral blood. The TCR comes from a human donor in a cohort sampled during active COVID-19. The rearrangement joins TRBV7-2 to TRBJ2-3; TRBD2 agrees at 7 bases. The CDR3 region has the DNA TGTGCCAGCAGCTTAGCCGCGGGGGGCACAGATACGCAGTATTTT. Its translation: CASSLAAGGTDTQYF.